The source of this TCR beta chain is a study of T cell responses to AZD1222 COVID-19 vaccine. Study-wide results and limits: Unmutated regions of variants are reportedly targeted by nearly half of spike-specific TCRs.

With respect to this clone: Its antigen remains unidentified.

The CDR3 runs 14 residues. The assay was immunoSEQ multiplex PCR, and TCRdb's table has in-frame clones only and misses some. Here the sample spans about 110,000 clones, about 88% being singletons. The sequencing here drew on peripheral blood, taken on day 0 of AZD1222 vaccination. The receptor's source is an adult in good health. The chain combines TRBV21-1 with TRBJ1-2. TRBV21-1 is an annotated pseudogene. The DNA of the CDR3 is TGTGCCAGCAGCAAAGAGATCCTGCGGGGCGGCTACACCTTC. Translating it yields CASSKEILRGGYTF.